The next 19 T cell receptor beta chains were all read from a single sample in a study of CD8 T cell repertoires and HIV-1 epitope variants. These receptors have no identified antigens. Profiling relied on immunoSEQ multiplex PCR, and the TCRdb table lists in-frame clones only, not all of them. The repertoire consists of about 3,600 clones, with 50% to 70% occurring once and the leading ten covering approximately 45%. The specimen sequenced was cultured CD8+ T cells derived from PBMCs. These receptors were obtained from a male donor with HIV.

The V call is TRBV28, the J call TRBJ2-1; 7 bases align to TRBD2. The CDR3 runs 15 residues. V was pared by 4 bases and J by 6 bases, with 9 bases of the junction left unmatched. Germline CDR1 is MDHEN and CDR2 is SYDVKM. In nucleotides, the CDR3 is TGTGCCAGCAGTTCCCGGCTAGCGGTCGTCAATGAGCAGTTCTTC. Translated: CASSSRLAVVNEQFF.

This clone was recorded a few times. The chain has TRBV2 and TRBJ2-7; the D is unclear. Germline CDR1 and CDR2: SNHLY and FYNNEI. V lost 6 bases to trimming and J lost 0 bases, with 6 bases between them. CDR3 length equals 12 residues. The CDR3 bases are TGTGCCAGCAGCCCTAGCTCCTACGAGCAGTACTTC. Protein product: CASSPSSYEQYF.

As to this clone: Compared with germline, one end of the junction differs, possibly owing to a read error. The CDR3 spells CASSKARPGTSGRVEQFF. In DNA form, the CDR3 reads TGTGCCAGCAGTAAAGCGAGACCCGGGACTAGCGGGAGGGTTGAGCAGTTCTTC. The rearrangement uses TRBV6-1 and TRBJ2-1; 16 positions agree with TRBD2. This CDR3 spans 18 amino acids. Looked up from germline, CDR1 is MNHNS and CDR2 is SASEGT.

The count of this clone is one. The chain has TRBV28 and TRBJ2-7; 8 nucleotides agree with TRBD1. V was clipped by 2 bases and J by 6 bases; unmatched bases: 3. The CDR3 is made up of 13 amino acids. Germline values: CDR1 MDHEN, CDR2 SYDVKM. The CDR3 coding sequence is TGTGCCAGCAGTTTAACAGGGGGGTCCGAGCAGTACTTC. Protein sequence: CASSLTGGSEQYF.

The rearrangement links TRBV7-9 to TRBJ2-7; 8 bases line up with TRBD1. CDR3 length: 15 amino acids. Losses at the gene ends were 5 bases for V and 5 bases for J; bases not matched to a gene: 11. Germline values: CDR1 SEHNR, CDR2 FQNEAQ (reference sequence). Written as DNA, the CDR3 is TGTGCCAGCAGCGAGATTCAGGGGGCGATCAACGAGCAGTACTTC. Translation gives CASSEIQGAINEQYF. Drawing the rest from reference TRBV7-9 and TRBJ2-7, the complete variable domain is DTGVSQNPRHKITKRGQNVTFRCDPISEHNRLYWYRQTLGQGPEFLTYFQNEAQLEKSRLLSDRFSAERPKGSFSTLEIQRTEQGDSAMYLCASSEIQGAINEQYFGPGTRLTVT.

This clone appeared a few times. The rearrangement links TRBV28 to TRBJ2-7; D is possibly TRBD1 (5 bases). V lost 4 bases and J lost 4, with 14 bases in between. Per the germline V gene, CDR1 is MDHEN and CDR2 is SYDVKM. The CDR3 spans 14 residues. For the CDR3, the DNA is TGTGCCAGCAGTTCAGGGCTGTCGGATTACGAGCAGTACTTC. This encodes CASSSGLSDYEQYF.

This chain joins TRBV18 and TRBJ1-1; possibly TRBD1 for D (5 bases). The germline V gene has CDR1 KGHSH and CDR2 LQKENI. Trimming removed 2 bases from V and 1 base from J, with 14 bases in between. This CDR3 comprises 16 residues. The CDR3 is CASSPGAAGRNTEAFF. CDR3 coding DNA: TGTGCCAGCTCACCAGGGGCCGCGGGTAGGAACACTGAAGCTTTCTTT.

The genes are TRBV11-2 and TRBJ2-2, with TRBD1 identical over 7 bases. After removal of 0 bases from V and 3 bases from J, the junction contained 4 bases not matched to a gene. CDR3 length: 16 residues. Germline lookup yields CDR1 SGHAT and CDR2 FQNNGV. CDR3 sequence (DNA): TGTGCCAGCAGCTTAGAAGTACAGGGGTACACCGGGGAGCTGTTTTTT. Its translation: CASSLEVQGYTGELFF.

The V and J genes are TRBV28 and TRBJ2-3; D not certain. Trimming took 5 bases from V and 2 from J, leaving 20 bases between them. Germline V gives CDR1 MDHEN, CDR2 SYDVKM. This CDR3 is 17 amino acids long. For the CDR3, the DNA is TGTGCCAGCAGTCCCGCCGAATTAGGTCGCACCACAGATACGCAGTATTTT. Encoded protein: CASSPAELGRTTDTQYF.

The gene calls are TRBV7-6 and TRBJ2-7, with 7 bases lining up with TRBD1. CDR1 is SGHVS and CDR2 is FNYEAQ in the germline V gene. With V trimmed by 1 base and J by 3 bases, 3 bases remained unmatched. The CDR3 runs 14 residues. CDR3 protein: CASSLGDRGYEQYF. In nucleotides, the CDR3 is TGTGCCAGCAGCTTAGGGGACAGAGGCTACGAGCAGTACTTC.

There are a few counts of this clone. This chain connects TRBV7-9 to TRBJ2-1; TRBD2 matches at 10 bases. This CDR3 comprises 17 residues. Germline CDR1 and CDR2: SEHNR and FQNEAQ (reference sequence). Trimming took 2 bases from V and 0 from J; bases not matched to a gene: 4. The CDR3 DNA follows: TGTGCCAGCAGCTTAATAGCGGGGGGTGGCTCCTACAATGAGCAGTTCTTC. This encodes CASSLIAGGGSYNEQFF.

This chain joins TRBV4-1 and TRBJ2-7; TRBD2 matches 10 bases. The CDR3 length is 14 residues. Germline loops: CDR1 MGHRA, CDR2 YSYEKL. V trimming: 2 bases; J trimming: 5 bases; junction bases outside the gene matches: 3. The CDR3 nucleotides are TGCGCCAGCAGCCAACTAGCGGGAGACCACGAGCAGTACTTC. Protein sequence: CASSQLAGDHEQYF.

The V and J genes are TRBV30 and TRBJ1-1; no clear D. V was trimmed by 0 bases and J by 0 bases, leaving 17 bases between them. This CDR3 is 17 amino acids long. The V gene's germline CDR1 is GTSNPN and CDR2 SVGIG (reference sequence). CDR3 in DNA: TGTGCCTGGAGTGTACAAGACTTCCACTCATTGAACACTGAAGCTTTCTTT. It translates to CAWSVQDFHSLNTEAFF.

CDR3 amino acids: CASRNWDSTDTQYF. The CDR3 coding sequence is TGTGCCAGTAGGAACTGGGACAGCACAGATACGCAGTATTTT. The rearrangement joins TRBV19 to TRBJ2-3; D is tentatively TRBD1 or TRBD2 (5 bases each). CDR3 length: 14 amino acids. The germline V gene encodes CDR1 LNHDA and CDR2 SQIVND (reference sequence). Trimming shortened V by 6 bases and J by 0 bases, and 10 bases separated the two germline ends. Together with reference TRBV19 and TRBJ2-3, the CDR3 gives the full variable domain: DGGITQSPKYLFRKEGQNVTLSCEQNLNHDAMYWYRQDPGQGLRLIYYSQIVNDFQKGDIAEGYSVSREKKESFPLTVTSAQKNPTAFYLCASRNWDSTDTQYFGPGTRLTVL.

This clone has just a few counts. Different DNA sequences within this sample yield the same CDR3. This chain links TRBV10-3 with TRBJ1-1; D not certain. Trimming took 2 bases from V and 5 from J, leaving 6 bases between them. CDR1 and CDR2 (germline): ENHRY, SYGVKD. This CDR3 contains 12 residues. CDR3 amino acids: CAISEGDTEAFF. Written as DNA, the CDR3 is TGTGCCATCAGTGAGGGGGATACTGAAGCTTTCTTT.

This clone was observed a single time. The chain recombines TRBV6-1 with TRBJ2-7; D call uncertain. The CDR3 sequence is 13 residues long. Germline-derived CDR1 and CDR2 are MNHNS and SASEGT. Trimming took 3 bases from V and 0 from J, leaving 6 bases between them. The CDR3 sequence: CASSDILSYEQYF. CDR3 DNA sequence: TGTGCCAGCAGTGACATTCTCTCCTACGAGCAGTACTTC.

This clone was detected once. The chain employs TRBV7-6 and TRBJ2-7, with 13 bases fitting TRBD2. This CDR3 region has 15 residues. Per germline, CDR1 SGHVS and CDR2 FNYEAQ. The J segment lost 2 bases and the V segment lost 5 bases, leaving 3 bases of the junction unmatched. DNA of the CDR3: TGTGCCAGCAGCCCGGGACTAGCGGGAACCTACGAGCAGTACTTC. This sequence encodes CASSPGLAGTYEQYF.

The chain is built from TRBV4-3 and TRBJ1-2, with 7 bases matching TRBD1. V lost 0 bases and J lost 4; bases outside the gene matches: 5. Germline V gene sequence: CDR1 LGHNA, CDR2 YSLEER. The CDR3 sequence is 15 residues long. The CDR3 here is CASSQDLDRLYGYTF. The CDR3 DNA is TGCGCCAGCAGCCAAGATCTGGACAGGCTCTATGGCTACACCTTC.

This rearrangement joins TRBV5-1 to TRBJ1-3; D is unclear. CDR3 size: 14 residues. V was shortened by 3 bases and J by 0 bases, with 7 bases between the two germline ends. Germline-derived CDR1 and CDR2 are SGHRS and YFSETQ. The CDR3 spells CASSSENSGNTIYF. In DNA, the CDR3 is TGCGCCAGCAGCTCGGAGAACTCTGGAAACACCATATATTTT.